This record covers a single TCR beta chain. TCRdb keeps only in-frame clones here, not all; method: immunoSEQ multiplex PCR. Counted here are fewer than 90,000 clones, roughly 94% occurring once; the ten biggest clones make up approximately 6%. This specimen belongs to a study of control samples from healthy donors and cancer patients. This TCR came from a woman aged 35 to 49 in good health. The sample comprised blood.

CDR3: CASTKDRGQETQYF. In DNA, the CDR3 is TGTGCCAGCACCAAAGACAGGGGCCAAGAGACCCAGTACTTC. V is TRBV6-5 and J is TRBJ2-5, with 8 positions matching TRBD1. The J segment lost 1 base and the V segment lost 7 bases, leaving 5 bases of the junction unmatched. The CDR3 is 14 residues long. Looked up from germline, CDR1 is MNHEY and CDR2 is SVGAGI.